This entry concerns a single TCR beta chain. Its antigen is still unknown. The data stem from a study of response to subunit inactivated influenza vaccine. General study findings and limits: After each seasonal influenza vaccination, few new T cells are recruited, the authors suggested.

Germline CDR1 is MNHEY and CDR2 is SVGEGT. CDR3 size: 14 residues. The V end was cut by 5 bases, the J end by 3 bases, with 10 bases between. TCRdb called the RT-PCR reads again in MiXCR, with one record for every CDR3 protein. The table records approximately 500,000 distinct CDR3 sequences, 10% to 15% of them present only once. The chain uses TRBV6-2 or TRBV6-3 and TRBJ2-2; D is unresolved. The TCR sequence derives from a man in his forties or fifties who received an inactivated influenza vaccine. Specimen: PBMCs from blood, collected 40 to 50 days after vaccination. Here the CDR3 reads CASSSYSYTGELFF. CDR3 bases: TGTGCCAGCAGTAGCTACAGTTACACCGGGGAGCTGTTTTTT.